This T cell receptor (beta chain) was recovered during a study of blood T cell repertoires in COVID-19. Study in general: Researchers got acute and convalescent COVID-19 samples from the United States, Italy and Spain. The cDNA or gDNA used as material had been derived from T cells, B-cell-depleted T cells, or PBMCs.

TCRdb's copy holds only in-frame clones and misses some; the assay was immunoSEQ multiplex PCR. Counted here are some 260,000 clones, more than 60% occurring once; the ten biggest clones make up around 4.1%. Germline CDR1 SEHNR, CDR2 FQNEAQ (reference sequence). The CDR3 sequence is 12 residues long. Unmatched junction bases numbered 4, after V lost 5 bases and J lost 6 bases. The rearrangement joins TRBV7-9 to TRBJ2-7; 7 nucleotides agree with TRBD2. The sequence was collected from a woman aged 40 to 49 with active or convalescent COVID-19. Source material: peripheral blood. This CDR3 reads CASSRGLGEQYV. The CDR3 coding sequence is TGTGCCAGCAGCCGCGGACTAGGCGAGCAGTACGTC.